Sequencing of this T cell receptor beta chain was carried out in a study of blood T cells in healthy people across ages. The second PCR ran about 6 to 12 cycles with a sample-barcoded 5' primer and J-beta primers. One entry per CDR3 protein results from TCRdb running MiXCR on the 5' RACE reads. The repertoire holds about 1,500,000 distinct CDR3 sequences, with roughly 40% as singletons. The CDR3 sequence is 17 residues long. The V and J ends lost 3 bases and 4 bases, in that order; junction bases with no gene match: 8. Germline-derived CDR1 and CDR2 are KGHDR and SFDVKD. The gene calls are TRBV24-1 and TRBJ2-3; the match to TRBD2 covers 11 bases. This TCR was sampled from a woman aged 18-30 years in good health. Sequencing was performed on blood. CDR3 region: CATSDHLLAGEPDTQYF. DNA for the CDR3: TGTGCCACCAGTGATCACCTACTAGCGGGGGAGCCAGATACGCAGTATTTT.